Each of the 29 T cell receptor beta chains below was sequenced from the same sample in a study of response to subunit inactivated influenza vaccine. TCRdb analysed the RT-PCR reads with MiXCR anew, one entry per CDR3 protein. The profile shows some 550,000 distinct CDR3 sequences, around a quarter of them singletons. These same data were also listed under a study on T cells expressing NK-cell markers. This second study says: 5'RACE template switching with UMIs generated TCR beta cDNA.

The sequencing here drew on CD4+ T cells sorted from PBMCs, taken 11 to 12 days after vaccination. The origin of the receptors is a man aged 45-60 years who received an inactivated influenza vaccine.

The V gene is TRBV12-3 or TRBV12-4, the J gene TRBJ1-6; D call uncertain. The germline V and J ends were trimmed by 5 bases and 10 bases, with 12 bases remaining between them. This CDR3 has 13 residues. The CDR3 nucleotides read TGTGCCAGCAGTCAGTCTTTGTACTCACCCCTCCACTTT. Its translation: CASSQSLYSPLHF.

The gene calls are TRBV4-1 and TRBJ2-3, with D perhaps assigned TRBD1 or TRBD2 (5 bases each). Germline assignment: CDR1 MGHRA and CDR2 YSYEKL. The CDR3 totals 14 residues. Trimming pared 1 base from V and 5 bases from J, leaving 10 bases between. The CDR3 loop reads CASSQVRGEDTQYF. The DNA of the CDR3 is TGCGCCAGCAGCCAAGTCCGAGGGGAAGATACGCAGTATTTT.

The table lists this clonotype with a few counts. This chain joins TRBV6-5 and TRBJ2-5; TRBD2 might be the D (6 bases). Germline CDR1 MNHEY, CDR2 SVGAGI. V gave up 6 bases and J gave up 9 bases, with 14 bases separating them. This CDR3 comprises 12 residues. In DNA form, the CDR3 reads TGTGCCAGCAGCATCCCTCCGGGGGCCCAGTACTTC. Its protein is CASSIPPGAQYF.

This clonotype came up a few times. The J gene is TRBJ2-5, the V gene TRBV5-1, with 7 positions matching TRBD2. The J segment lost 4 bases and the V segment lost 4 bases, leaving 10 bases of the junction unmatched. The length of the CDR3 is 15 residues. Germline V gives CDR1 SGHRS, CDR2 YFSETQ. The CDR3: CASSLAGGGIETQYF. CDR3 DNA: TGCGCCAGCAGCCTGGCGGGCGGGGGTATAGAGACCCAGTACTTC. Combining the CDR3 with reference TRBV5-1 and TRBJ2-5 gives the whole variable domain KAGVTQTPRYLIKTRGQQVTLSCSPISGHRSVSWYQQTPGQGLQFLFEYFSETQRNKGNFPGRFSGRQFSNSRSEMNVSTLELGDSALYLCASSLAGGGIETQYFGPGTRLLVL.

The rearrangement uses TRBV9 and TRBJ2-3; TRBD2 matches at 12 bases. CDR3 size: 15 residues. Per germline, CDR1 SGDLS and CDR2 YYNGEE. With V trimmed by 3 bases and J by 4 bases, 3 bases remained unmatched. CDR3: CASSASGGASDTQYF. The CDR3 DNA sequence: TGTGCCAGCAGCGCTAGCGGGGGGGCGTCAGATACGCAGTATTTT.

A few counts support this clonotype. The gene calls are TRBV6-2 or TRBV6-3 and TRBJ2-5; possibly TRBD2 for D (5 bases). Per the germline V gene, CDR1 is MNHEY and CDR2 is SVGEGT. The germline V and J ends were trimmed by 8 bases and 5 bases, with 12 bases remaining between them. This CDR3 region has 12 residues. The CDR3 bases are TGTGCCAGCGAGGGTGTAAGGGAGACCCAGTACTTC. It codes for CASEGVRETQYF.

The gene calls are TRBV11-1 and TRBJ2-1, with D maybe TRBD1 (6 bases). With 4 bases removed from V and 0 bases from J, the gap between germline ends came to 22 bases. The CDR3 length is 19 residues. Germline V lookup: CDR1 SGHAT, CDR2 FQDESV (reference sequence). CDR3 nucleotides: TGTGCCAGCAGCTCTATGGGACAAGGAGCCTTAGACTCCTACAATGAGCAGTTCTTC. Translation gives CASSSMGQGALDSYNEQFF.

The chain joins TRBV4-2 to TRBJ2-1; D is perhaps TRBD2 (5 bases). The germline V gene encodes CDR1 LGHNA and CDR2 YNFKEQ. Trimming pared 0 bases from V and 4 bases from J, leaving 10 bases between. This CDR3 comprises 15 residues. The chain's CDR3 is CASSQEEGTYNEQFF. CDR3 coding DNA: TGTGCCAGCAGCCAAGAAGAGGGAACTTACAATGAGCAGTTCTTC.

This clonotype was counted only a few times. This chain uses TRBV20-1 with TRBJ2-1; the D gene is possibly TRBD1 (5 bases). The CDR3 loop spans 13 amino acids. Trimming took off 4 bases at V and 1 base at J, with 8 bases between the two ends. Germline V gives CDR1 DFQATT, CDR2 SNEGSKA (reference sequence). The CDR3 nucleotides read TGCAGTGCTACAGGGTGGTCCTACAATGAGCAGTTCTTC. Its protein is CSATGWSYNEQFF.

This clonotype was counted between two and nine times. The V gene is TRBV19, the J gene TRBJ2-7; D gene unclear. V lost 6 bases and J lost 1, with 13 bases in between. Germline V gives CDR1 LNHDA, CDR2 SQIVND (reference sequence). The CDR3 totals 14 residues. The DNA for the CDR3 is TGTGCCAGTAGATCACCGGGCCGTTCCTACGAGCAGTACTTC. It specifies CASRSPGRSYEQYF.

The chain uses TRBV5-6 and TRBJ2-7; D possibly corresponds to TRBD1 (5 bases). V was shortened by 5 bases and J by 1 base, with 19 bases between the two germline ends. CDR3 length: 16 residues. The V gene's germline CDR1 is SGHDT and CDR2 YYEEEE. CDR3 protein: CASRPTALLGSYEQYF. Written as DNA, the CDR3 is TGTGCCAGCAGGCCGACAGCTTTGTTAGGTTCCTACGAGCAGTACTTC.

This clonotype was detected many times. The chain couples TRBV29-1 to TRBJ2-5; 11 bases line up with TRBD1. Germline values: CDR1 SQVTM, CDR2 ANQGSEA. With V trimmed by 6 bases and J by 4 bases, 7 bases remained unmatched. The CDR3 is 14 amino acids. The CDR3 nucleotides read TGCAGCGTCGCCCGGACAGGGGGCGGAGAGACCCAGTACTTC. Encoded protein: CSVARTGGGETQYF.

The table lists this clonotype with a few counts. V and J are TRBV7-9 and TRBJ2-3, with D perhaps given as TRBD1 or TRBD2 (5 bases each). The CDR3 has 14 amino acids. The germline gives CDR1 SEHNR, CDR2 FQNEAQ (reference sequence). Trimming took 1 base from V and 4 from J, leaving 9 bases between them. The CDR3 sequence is CASSLVLGPDTQYF. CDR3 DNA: TGTGCCAGCAGCTTAGTCTTGGGACCAGATACGCAGTATTTT.

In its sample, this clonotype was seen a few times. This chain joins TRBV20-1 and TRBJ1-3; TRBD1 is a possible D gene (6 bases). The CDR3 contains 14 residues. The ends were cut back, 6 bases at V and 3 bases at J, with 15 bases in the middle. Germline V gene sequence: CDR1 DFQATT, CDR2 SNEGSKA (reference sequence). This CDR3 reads CSAYRVAGGNTIYF. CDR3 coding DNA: TGCAGTGCCTACAGGGTGGCCGGTGGAAACACCATATATTTT.

The CDR3 reads CASSQVDRGNEQFF. The DNA of the CDR3 is TGCGCCAGCAGCCAAGTAGACAGGGGGAATGAGCAGTTCTTC. The genes are TRBV4-3 and TRBJ2-1, with 9 bases aligning to TRBD1. The length of the CDR3 is 14 residues. The germline CDR1 and CDR2 sequences are LGHNA and YSLEER. V was clipped by 1 base and J by 7 bases; unmatched bases: 2.

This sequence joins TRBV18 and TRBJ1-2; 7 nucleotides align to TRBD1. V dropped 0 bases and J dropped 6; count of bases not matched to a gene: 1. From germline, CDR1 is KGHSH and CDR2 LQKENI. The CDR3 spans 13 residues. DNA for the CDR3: TGTGCCAGCTCACCACCAGGGGGCCATGGCTACACCTTC. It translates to CASSPPGGHGYTF. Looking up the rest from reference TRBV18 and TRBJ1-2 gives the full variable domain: NAGVMQNPRHLVRRRGQEARLRCSPMKGHSHVYWYRQLPEEGLKFMVYLQKENIIDESGMPKERFSAEFPKEGPSILRIQQVVRGDSAAYFCASSPPGGHGYTFGSGTRLTVV.

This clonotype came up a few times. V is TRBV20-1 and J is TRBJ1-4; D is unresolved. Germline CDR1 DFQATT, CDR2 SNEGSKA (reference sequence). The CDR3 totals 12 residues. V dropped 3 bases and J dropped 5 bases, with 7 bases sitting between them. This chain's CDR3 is CSARVLNEKLFF. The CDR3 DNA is TGCAGTGCTAGGGTACTGAATGAAAAACTGTTTTTT.

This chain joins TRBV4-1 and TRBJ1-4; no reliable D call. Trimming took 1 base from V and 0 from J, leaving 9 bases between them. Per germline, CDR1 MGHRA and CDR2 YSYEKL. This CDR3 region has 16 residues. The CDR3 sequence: CASSQGYSATNEKLFF. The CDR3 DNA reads TGCGCCAGCAGCCAAGGGTACAGTGCAACTAATGAAAAACTGTTTTTT.

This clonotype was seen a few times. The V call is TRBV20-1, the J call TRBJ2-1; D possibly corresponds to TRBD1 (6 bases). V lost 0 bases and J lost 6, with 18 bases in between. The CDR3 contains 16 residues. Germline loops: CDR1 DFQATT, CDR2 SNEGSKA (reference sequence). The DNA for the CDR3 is TGCAGTGCTAGAGATATCCAACGACAGGACTCCAATGAGCAGTTCTTC. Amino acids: CSARDIQRQDSNEQFF.

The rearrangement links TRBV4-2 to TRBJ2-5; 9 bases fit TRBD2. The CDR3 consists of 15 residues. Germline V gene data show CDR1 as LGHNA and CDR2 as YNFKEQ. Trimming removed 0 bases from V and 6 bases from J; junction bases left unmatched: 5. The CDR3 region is CASSQDGGRDQTQYF. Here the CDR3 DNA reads TGTGCCAGCAGCCAAGATGGCGGGAGGGATCAGACCCAGTACTTC.

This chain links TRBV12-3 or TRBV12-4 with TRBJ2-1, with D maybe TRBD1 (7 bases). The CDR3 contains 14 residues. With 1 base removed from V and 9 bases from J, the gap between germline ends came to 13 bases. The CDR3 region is CASSLEGRDSEQFF. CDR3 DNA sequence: TGTGCCAGCAGTTTAGAGGGGCGGGACAGTGAGCAGTTCTTC.

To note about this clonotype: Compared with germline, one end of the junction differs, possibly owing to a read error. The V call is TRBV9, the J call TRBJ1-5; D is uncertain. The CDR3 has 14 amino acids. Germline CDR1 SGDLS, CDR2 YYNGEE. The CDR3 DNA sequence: TGTGCCAGCAGCGTAGAGTCGGAAGATCAGCCCCACCATTTT. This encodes CASSVESEDQPHHF.

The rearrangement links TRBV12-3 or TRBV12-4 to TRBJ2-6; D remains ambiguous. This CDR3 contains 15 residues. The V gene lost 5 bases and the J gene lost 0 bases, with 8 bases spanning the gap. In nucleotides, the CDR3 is TGTGCCAGCAGTCCGGCCGCCTCTGGGGCCAACGTCCTGACTTTC. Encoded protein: CASSPAASGANVLTF.

The CDR3 spells CASSLNAGRMDEQFF. CDR3 bases: TGCGCCAGCAGCTTGAACGCGGGAAGAATGGATGAGCAGTTCTTC. The rearrangement joins TRBV5-1 to TRBJ2-1; the D gene is possibly TRBD2 (6 bases). The CDR3 runs 15 residues. CDR1 is SGHRS, CDR2 YFSETQ, per germline. Trimming cost V 1 base and J 8 bases, with 16 bases left between them.

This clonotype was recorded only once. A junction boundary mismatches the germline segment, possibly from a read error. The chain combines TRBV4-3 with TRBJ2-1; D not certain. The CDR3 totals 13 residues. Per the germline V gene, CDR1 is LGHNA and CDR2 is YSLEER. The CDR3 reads CASSQPNSNGQFF. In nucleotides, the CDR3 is TGCGCCAGCAGCCAGCCCAACAGCAATGGGCAGTTCTTC.

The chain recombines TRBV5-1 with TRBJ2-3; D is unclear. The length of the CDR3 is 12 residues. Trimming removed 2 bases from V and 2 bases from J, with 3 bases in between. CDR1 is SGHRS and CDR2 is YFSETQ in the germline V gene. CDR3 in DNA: TGCGCCAGCAGCTTTACCACAGATACGCAGTATTTT. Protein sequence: CASSFTTDTQYF.

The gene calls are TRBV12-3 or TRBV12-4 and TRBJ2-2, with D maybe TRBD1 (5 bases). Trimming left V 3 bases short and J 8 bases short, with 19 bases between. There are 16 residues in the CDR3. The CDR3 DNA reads TGTGCCAGCAGTTTCCTAGGCGAAGGGGCAACGGGGGAGCTGTTTTTT. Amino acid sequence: CASSFLGEGATGELFF.

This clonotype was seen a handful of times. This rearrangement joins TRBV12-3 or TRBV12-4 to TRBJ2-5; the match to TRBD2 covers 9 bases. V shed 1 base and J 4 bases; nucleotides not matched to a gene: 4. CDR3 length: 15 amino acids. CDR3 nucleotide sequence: TGTGCCAGCAGTTTAGGGCTAGCGGGGCGAGAGACCCAGTACTTC. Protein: CASSLGLAGRETQYF.

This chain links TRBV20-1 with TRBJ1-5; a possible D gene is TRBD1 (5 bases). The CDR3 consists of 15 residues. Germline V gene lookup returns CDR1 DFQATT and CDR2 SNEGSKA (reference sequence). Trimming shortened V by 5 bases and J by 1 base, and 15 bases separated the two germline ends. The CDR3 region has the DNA TGCAGTGCTCGGCAGGGCGCCGGCAGCAATCAGCCCCAGCATTTT. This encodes CSARQGAGSNQPQHF.